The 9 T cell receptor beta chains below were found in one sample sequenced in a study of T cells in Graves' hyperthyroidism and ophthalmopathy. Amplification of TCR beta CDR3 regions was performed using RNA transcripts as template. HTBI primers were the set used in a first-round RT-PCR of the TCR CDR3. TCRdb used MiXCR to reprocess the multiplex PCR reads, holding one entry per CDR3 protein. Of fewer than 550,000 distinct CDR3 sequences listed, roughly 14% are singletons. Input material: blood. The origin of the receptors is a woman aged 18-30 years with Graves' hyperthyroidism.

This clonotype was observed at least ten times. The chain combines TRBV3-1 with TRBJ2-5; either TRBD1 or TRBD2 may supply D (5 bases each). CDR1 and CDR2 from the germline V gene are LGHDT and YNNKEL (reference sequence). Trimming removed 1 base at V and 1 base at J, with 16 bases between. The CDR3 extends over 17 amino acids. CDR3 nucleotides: TGTGCCAGCAGCCAAGGGGACCCGGGACGAAGCCAAGAGACCCAGTACTTC. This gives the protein CASSQGDPGRSQETQYF.

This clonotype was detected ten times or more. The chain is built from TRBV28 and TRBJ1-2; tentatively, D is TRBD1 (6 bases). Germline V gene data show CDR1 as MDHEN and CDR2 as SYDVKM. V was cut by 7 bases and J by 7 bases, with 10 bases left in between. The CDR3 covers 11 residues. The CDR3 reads CASKRGGGYTF. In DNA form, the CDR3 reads TGTGCCAGCAAGAGGGGGGGTGGCTACACCTTC.

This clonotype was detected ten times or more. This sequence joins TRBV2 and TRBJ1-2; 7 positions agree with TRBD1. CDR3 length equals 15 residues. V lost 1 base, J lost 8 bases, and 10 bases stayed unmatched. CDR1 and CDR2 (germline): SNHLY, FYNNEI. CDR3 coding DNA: TGTGCCAGCAGTGAAGGAGATACAGGGGCGGACGGCTACACCTTC. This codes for CASSEGDTGADGYTF.

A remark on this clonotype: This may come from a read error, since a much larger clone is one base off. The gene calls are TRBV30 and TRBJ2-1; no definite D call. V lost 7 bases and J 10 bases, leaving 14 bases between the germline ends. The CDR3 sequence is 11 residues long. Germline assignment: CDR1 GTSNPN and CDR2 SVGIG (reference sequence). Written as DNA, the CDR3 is TGTGCCTTGAAATTGTTAGGCGAGCAGTTCTTC. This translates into CALKLLGEQFF.

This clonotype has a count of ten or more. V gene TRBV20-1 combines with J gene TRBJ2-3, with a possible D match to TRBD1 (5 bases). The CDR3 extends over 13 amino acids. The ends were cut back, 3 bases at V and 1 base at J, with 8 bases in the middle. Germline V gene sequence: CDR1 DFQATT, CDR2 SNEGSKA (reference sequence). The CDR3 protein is CSASQGGTDTQYF. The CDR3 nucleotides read TGCAGTGCTAGCCAGGGTGGCACAGATACGCAGTATTTT.

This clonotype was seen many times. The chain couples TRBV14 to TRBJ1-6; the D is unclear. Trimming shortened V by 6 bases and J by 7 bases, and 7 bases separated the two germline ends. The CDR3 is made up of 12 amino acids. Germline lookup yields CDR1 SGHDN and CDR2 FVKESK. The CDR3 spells CASSRKNSPLHF. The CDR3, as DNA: TGTGCCAGCAGTCGGAAGAATTCACCCCTCCACTTT.

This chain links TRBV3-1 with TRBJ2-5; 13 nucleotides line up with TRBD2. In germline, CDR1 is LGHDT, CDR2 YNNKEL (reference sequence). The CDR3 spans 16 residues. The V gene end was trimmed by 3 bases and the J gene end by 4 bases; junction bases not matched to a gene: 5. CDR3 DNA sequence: TGTGCCAGCAGCCAGACTAGCGGGGGGTCCCGAGAGACCCAGTACTTC. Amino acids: CASSQTSGGSRETQYF.

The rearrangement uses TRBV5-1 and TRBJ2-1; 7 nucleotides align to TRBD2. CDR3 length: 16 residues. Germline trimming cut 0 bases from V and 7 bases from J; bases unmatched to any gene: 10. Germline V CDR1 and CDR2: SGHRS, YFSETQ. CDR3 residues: CASSLGLGGVLNEQFF. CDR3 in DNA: TGCGCCAGCAGCTTGGGTCTGGGGGGGGTACTAAATGAGCAGTTCTTC.

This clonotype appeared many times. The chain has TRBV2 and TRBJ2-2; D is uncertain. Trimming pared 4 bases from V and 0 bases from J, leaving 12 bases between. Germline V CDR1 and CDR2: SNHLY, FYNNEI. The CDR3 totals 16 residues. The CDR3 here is CASSAYRPTNTGELFF. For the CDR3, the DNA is TGTGCCAGCAGTGCCTATAGGCCTACGAACACCGGGGAGCTGTTTTTT.